Shown below are 13 T cell receptor beta chains from a single sample sequenced in a study of sequential checkpoint blockade in melanoma. Treatment indicated: randomized to nivolumab then ipilimumab (arm A) or the reverse (arm B). Measured with immunoSEQ multiplex PCR; TCRdb has only the in-frame clones, and not every one. Among approximately 37,000 clones listed, 84% were seen once. This specimen was CD8+ T cells sorted from blood (inferred from file names), taken from a patient given nivolumab and ipilimumab in sequence. Source of these receptors: a human donor with melanoma.

The chain is built from TRBV19 and TRBJ1-1; D remains ambiguous. The CDR3 is 13 amino acids. The V and J ends lost 3 bases and 6 bases respectively, with 11 bases between them. CDR1 and CDR2 from the germline V gene are LNHDA and SQIVND (reference sequence). The CDR3 loop reads CASSIGGRAEAFF. DNA of the CDR3: TGTGCCAGTAGTATCGGAGGGAGGGCTGAAGCTTTCTTT.

V gene TRBV28 combines with J gene TRBJ1-5, with D unresolved. The V and J ends lost 8 bases and 7 bases respectively, with 18 bases between them. This CDR3 has 14 amino acids. From germline, CDR1 is MDHEN and CDR2 SYDVKM. The CDR3 DNA follows: TGTGCCAGCGATCCCGCCGGGGTCGGACAGCCCCAGCATTTT. Amino acids: CASDPAGVGQPQHF.

This clone turned up a few times. The genes are TRBV2 and TRBJ2-3; D is unclear. V was trimmed by 3 bases and J by 2 bases, leaving 15 bases between them. CDR3 length equals 16 residues. In germline, CDR1 is SNHLY, CDR2 FYNNEI. CDR3 loop: CASSDPNPSYTDTQYF. The CDR3 region has the DNA TGTGCCAGCAGTGACCCCAATCCAAGCTACACAGATACGCAGTATTTT.

This chain links TRBV13 with TRBJ2-1; maybe TRBD1 (6 bases). V gave up 3 bases and J gave up 12 bases, with 18 bases separating them. CDR1 and CDR2 (germline): PRHDT, FYEKMQ (reference sequence). The CDR3 totals 14 residues. This chain's CDR3 is CASSLWADGTMQFF. DNA for the CDR3: TGTGCCAGCAGCTTGTGGGCGGATGGGACAATGCAGTTCTTC. Looking up the rest from reference TRBV13 and TRBJ2-1 gives the full variable domain: AAGVIQSPRHLIKEKRETATLKCYPIPRHDTVYWYQQGPGQDPQFLISFYEKMQSDKGSIPDRFSAQQFSDYHSELNMSSLELGDSALYFCASSLWADGTMQFFGPGTRLTVL.

This sequence joins TRBV28 and TRBJ2-7; possibly TRBD1 for D (6 bases). V was trimmed by 2 bases and J by 2 bases, leaving 10 bases between them. CDR3 size: 14 residues. CDR1 and CDR2 (germline): MDHEN, SYDVKM. The CDR3 DNA reads as TGTGCCAGCAGTTTAAGTGGACAGACCTACGAGCAGTACTTC. This sequence encodes CASSLSGQTYEQYF.

This clone was seen more than once but under ten times. The rearrangement joins TRBV28 to TRBJ1-1; D gene ambiguous. Germline assignment: CDR1 MDHEN and CDR2 SYDVKM. V dropped 6 bases and J dropped 0 bases, with 8 bases sitting between them. The CDR3 loop spans 13 amino acids. Here the CDR3 reads CASSYHLNTEAFF. DNA of the CDR3: TGTGCCAGCAGCTATCACCTGAACACTGAAGCTTTCTTT.

The chain carries TRBV7-2 and TRBJ2-1; 8 bases line up with TRBD1. This CDR3 has 15 residues. The germline gives CDR1 SGHTA, CDR2 FQGNSA. V was pared by 5 bases and J by 7 bases, with 10 bases of the junction left unmatched. Here the CDR3 reads CASSLDRGSGNEQFF. The CDR3 DNA reads TGTGCCAGCAGCCTCGACAGGGGCTCCGGGAATGAGCAGTTCTTC.

In its sample, this clone was seen once. The chain employs TRBV7-8 and TRBJ1-1; possible D gene TRBD1, 6 bases. CDR3 length: 15 amino acids. Looked up from germline, CDR1 is SGHVS and CDR2 is FQNEAQ. Trimming shortened V by 0 bases and J by 9 bases, and 17 bases separated the two germline ends. CDR3 in DNA: TGTGCCAGCAGCTTAGCTCCAGGGGAAGGTCTCAAAGCTTTCTTT. Its protein is CASSLAPGEGLKAFF.

The chain combines TRBV27 with TRBJ2-5, with 7 bases identical to TRBD1. J gave up 1 base and V 5 bases, and 7 bases lay outside the gene matches. The CDR3 loop spans 15 amino acids. Germline V lookup: CDR1 MNHEY, CDR2 SMNVEV (reference sequence). The CDR3 nucleotides read TGTGCCAGCAGTCGTGAGGGGGCTCTCCAAGAGACCCAGTACTTC. This translates into CASSREGALQETQYF.

This clone was recorded once. The chain combines TRBV4-1 with TRBJ2-3; TRBD2 might be the D (5 bases). Trimming cost V 0 bases and J 0 bases, with 7 bases left between them. In germline, CDR1 is MGHRA, CDR2 YSYEKL. This CDR3 spans 15 amino acids. In nucleotides, the CDR3 is TGCGCCAGCAGCCAAGACGGCGGGAGCACAGATACGCAGTATTTT. Translation gives CASSQDGGSTDTQYF.

The gene calls are TRBV2 and TRBJ1-1; D remains unclear. CDR3 size: 13 residues. V lost 7 bases, J lost 0 bases, and 9 bases lay in between. From germline, CDR1 is SNHLY and CDR2 FYNNEI. The DNA of the CDR3 is TGTGCCAGCATGACACTCATGAACACTGAAGCTTTCTTT. It translates to CASMTLMNTEAFF.

The genes are TRBV9 and TRBJ1-5, with TRBD1 matching 7 bases. The CDR3 extends over 15 amino acids. Germline V gene data show CDR1 as SGDLS and CDR2 as YYNGEE. Trimming cost V 0 bases and J 2 bases; bases outside gene matches: 2. The CDR3 loop reads CASSVEGAGNQPQHF. CDR3 nucleotide sequence: TGTGCCAGCAGCGTAGAGGGGGCGGGCAATCAGCCCCAGCATTTT.

The chain uses TRBV6-6 and TRBJ2-7; tentative D call: TRBD1 (5 bases). V was shortened by 2 bases and J by 3 bases, with 14 bases between the two germline ends. CDR1 is MNHNY and CDR2 is SVGAGI in the germline V gene (reference sequence). The CDR3 is 15 amino acids. CDR3 bases: TGTGCCAGCAGTTACAAGTTAGGGGAACGCTACGAGCAGTACTTC. Its protein product is CASSYKLGERYEQYF.